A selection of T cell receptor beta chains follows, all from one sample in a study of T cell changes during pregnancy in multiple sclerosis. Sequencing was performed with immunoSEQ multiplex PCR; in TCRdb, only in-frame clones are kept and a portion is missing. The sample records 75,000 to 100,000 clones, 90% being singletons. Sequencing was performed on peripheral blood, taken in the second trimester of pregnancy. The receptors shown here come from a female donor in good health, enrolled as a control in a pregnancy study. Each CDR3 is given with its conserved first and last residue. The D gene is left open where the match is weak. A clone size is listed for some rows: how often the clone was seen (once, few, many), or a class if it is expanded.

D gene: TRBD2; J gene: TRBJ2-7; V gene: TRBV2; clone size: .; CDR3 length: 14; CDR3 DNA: TGTGCCAGCAGGAAGGGACTACCCCCCTACGAGCAGTACTTC; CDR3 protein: CASRKGLPPYEQYF
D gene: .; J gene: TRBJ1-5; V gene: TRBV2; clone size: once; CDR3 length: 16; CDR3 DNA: TGTGCCAGCAGTGTAGGGAGGGACACCTTCCCCCAGCCCCAGCATTTT; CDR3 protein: CASSVGRDTFPQPQHF
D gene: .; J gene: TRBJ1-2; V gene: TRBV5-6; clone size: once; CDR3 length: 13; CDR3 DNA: TGTGCCAGCAGCCAGACTTTCAGGGATGGCTACACCTTC; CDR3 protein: CASSQTFRDGYTF
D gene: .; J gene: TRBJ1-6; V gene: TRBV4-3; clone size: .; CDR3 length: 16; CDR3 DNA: TGCGCCAGCAGCCCGAACCCTCCGGGGAATAATTCACCCCTCCACTTT; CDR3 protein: CASSPNPPGNNSPLHF
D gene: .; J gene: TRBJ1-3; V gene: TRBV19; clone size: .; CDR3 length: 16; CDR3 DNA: TGTGCCAGTAGTGTCCGCAGGGGAGAATCTGGAAACACCATATATTTT; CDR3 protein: CASSVRRGESGNTIYF
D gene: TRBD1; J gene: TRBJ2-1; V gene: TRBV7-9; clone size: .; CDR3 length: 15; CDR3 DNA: TGTGCCAGCAGCTTAAGGGACAGGGGGGACAATGAGCAGTTCTTC; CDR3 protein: CASSLRDRGDNEQFF
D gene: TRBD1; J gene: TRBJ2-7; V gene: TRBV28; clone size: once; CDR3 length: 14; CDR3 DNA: TGTGCCAGCAGTGCGGCAGGGGGTAGGTTCGAGCAGTACTTC; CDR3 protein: CASSAAGGRFEQYF
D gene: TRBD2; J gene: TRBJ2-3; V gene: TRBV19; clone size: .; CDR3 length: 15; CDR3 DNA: TGTGCCAGTAGTTATACTAGCGGGTCATATGATACGCAGTATTTT; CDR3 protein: CASSYTSGSYDTQYF
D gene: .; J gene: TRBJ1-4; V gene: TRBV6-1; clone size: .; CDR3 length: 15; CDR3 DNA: TGTGCCAGCAGTACTCAGGACAGTAGAAATGAAAAACTGTTTTTT; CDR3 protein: CASSTQDSRNEKLFF
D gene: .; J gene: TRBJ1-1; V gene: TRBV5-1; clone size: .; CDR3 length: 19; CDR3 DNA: TGCGCCAGCAGCTCACCTCCCGGTCTACAGGAGGGGAGAGGCGCTGAAGCTTTCTTT; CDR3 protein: CASSSPPGLQEGRGAEAFF
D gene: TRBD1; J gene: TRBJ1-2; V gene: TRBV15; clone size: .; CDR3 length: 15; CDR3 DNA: TGTGCCACCAGCAGATCCGGGACAGTTTCCTATGGCTACACCTTC; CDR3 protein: CATSRSGTVSYGYTF
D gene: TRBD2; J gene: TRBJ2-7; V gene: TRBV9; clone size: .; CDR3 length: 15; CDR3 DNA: TGTGCCAGCAGCCCCGCGGGACTAGCGGGTTACGAGCAGTACTTC; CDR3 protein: CASSPAGLAGYEQYF
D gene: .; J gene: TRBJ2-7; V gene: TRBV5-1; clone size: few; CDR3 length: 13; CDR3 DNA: TGCGCCAGCAGCGGGGGCAAAACCTACGAGCAGTACTTC; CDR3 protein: CASSGGKTYEQYF
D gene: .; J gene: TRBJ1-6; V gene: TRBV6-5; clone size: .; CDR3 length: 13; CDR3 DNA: TGTGCCAGCAGGCGGATTAATAATTCACCCCTCCACTTT; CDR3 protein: CASRRINNSPLHF
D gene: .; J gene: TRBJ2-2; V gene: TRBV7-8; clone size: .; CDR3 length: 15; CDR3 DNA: TGTGCCAGCAGCCCCGGACTGGCGAACACCGGGGAGCTGTTTTTT; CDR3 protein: CASSPGLANTGELFF
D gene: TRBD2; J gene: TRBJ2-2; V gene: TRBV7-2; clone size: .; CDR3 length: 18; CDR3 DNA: TGTGCCAGCAGCTTAGGGGGACTAGCGGGAGGACGTACCGGGGAGCTGTTTTTT; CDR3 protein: CASSLGGLAGGRTGELFF
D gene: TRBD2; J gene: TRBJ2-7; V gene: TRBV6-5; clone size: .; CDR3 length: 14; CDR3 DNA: TGTGCCAGCAGTTACCGGACTAGCGTTGATATGCAGTACTTC; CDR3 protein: CASSYRTSVDMQYF
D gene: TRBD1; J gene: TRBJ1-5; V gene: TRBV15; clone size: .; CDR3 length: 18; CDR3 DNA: TGTGCCACCAGCAGAGGACAGGGGAGTCGCAATAGCAATCAGCCCCAGCATTTT; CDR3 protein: CATSRGQGSRNSNQPQHF
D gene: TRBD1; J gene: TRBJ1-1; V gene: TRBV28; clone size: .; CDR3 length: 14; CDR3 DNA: TGTGCCAGCAGTGTGGGACAGGGGGTGACTGAAGCTTTCTTT; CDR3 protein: CASSVGQGVTEAFF
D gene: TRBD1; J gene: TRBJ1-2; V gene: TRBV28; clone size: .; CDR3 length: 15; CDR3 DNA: TGTGCCAGCAGCCTCGCCGGGACAGGGGGCGGTGGCTACACCTTC; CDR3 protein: CASSLAGTGGGGYTF
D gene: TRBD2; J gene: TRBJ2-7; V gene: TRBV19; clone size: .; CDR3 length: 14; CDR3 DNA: TGTGCCAGTAGTACTAGCGGGAGTCGCCACGAGCAGTACTTC; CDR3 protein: CASSTSGSRHEQYF
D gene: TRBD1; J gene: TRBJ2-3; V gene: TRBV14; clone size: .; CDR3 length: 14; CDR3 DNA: TGTGCCAGCAGCCAGGACAGGGGGCGAGATACGCAGTATTTT; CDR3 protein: CASSQDRGRDTQYF